This T cell receptor (beta chain) came from a study of T cell changes during pregnancy in multiple sclerosis. CDR1 is MNHEY, CDR2 SVGAGI, per germline. J gave up 7 bases and V 5 bases, and 6 bases lay outside the gene matches. CDR3 length: 13 amino acids. The protocol was immunoSEQ multiplex PCR, while the TCRdb copy is restricted to in-frame clones and leaves out a portion. This table holds about 48,000 clones, 94% found once. The chain employs TRBV6-5 and TRBJ2-7; TRBD2 matches 9 bases. This sequence was found in a female donor with multiple sclerosis, enrolled in a pregnancy study. The source material was CD4+ T cells from peripheral blood mononuclear cells, sampled in the first trimester of pregnancy. The CDR3 DNA reads as TGTGCCAGCAGTGGACTAGCGATTTGGGAGCAGTACTTC. It codes for CASSGLAIWEQYF.